The entry that follows covers one T cell receptor (beta chain) sequence. What it recognizes is unknown. Sequencing was performed with immunoSEQ multiplex PCR; in TCRdb, only in-frame clones are kept and a portion is missing. The sample has about 13,000 clones; approximately 80% are singletons. Autoimmune disease history or systemic immunosuppression meant exclusion. These data originate in a study of OX40 agonist ivuxolimab in advanced cancers. The CDR3 totals 14 residues. Trimming left V 1 base short and J 1 base short, with 5 bases between. Germline V gives CDR1 MNHEY, CDR2 SMNVEV (reference sequence). Study-wide points: Clonal expansion from baseline to week 6 occurred in both CD4+ and CD8+ T cells. On average, CD8+ T cells had more expanded clones than CD4+.

This specimen was CD4+ or CD8+ T cells sorted from blood, taken in a trial of the OX40 agonist ivuxolimab. The chain has TRBV27 and TRBJ1-5; D ambiguous. This sequence was found in an adult with an advanced solid tumor such as melanoma, head and neck, liver or kidney cancer. The CDR3 region is CASSLLESNQPQHF. CDR3 sequence (DNA): TGTGCCAGCAGTTTATTGGAGAGCAATCAGCCCCAGCATTTT.